These 7 T cell receptor beta chains share one sample of origin, sequenced in a study of T-cell memory formation after mild COVID-19. From the 5' RACE reads, TCRdb called clonotypes with MiXCR, one entry per CDR3 protein. The sample lists more than 150,000 distinct CDR3 sequences; around 10% were seen once. The sample consisted of PBMCs or a T cell subset sorted from them (not recorded which). These receptors came from a young man who had mild COVID-19 (a few samples of this study predate the infection). Cell type and time point are not known.

This clonotype was observed at least ten times. The chain recombines TRBV6-2 or TRBV6-3 with TRBJ2-1; D may be TRBD2 (6 bases). V shed 2 bases and J shed 3 bases, with 11 bases lying between them. The CDR3 totals 15 residues. Germline CDR1 reads MNHEY; CDR2 reads SVGEGT. Here the CDR3 reads CASSYGTPLYNEQFF. The DNA for the CDR3 is TGTGCCAGCAGTTACGGGACTCCCCTCTACAATGAGCAGTTCTTC.

The chain couples TRBV20-1 to TRBJ2-7; D is possibly TRBD1 (6 bases). In germline, CDR1 is DFQATT, CDR2 SNEGSKA (reference sequence). This CDR3 comprises 13 residues. The V end lost 6 bases, the J end lost 3 bases, and 15 bases lay between the germline ends. As DNA, the CDR3 is TGCAGTGCCGAGGTGGACAGCATCTACGAGCAGTACTTC. Its translation is CSAEVDSIYEQYF.

The table lists this clonotype with a few counts. The rearrangement joins TRBV25-1 to TRBJ2-7; 9 nucleotides match TRBD1. The ends lost 4 bases at V and 7 bases at J; junction bases unmatched: 11. The CDR3 spans 15 residues. CDR1 and CDR2 from the germline V gene are MGHDK and SYGVNS. The CDR3 region is CASSATWTGVQEQYF. For the CDR3, the DNA is TGTGCCAGCAGTGCTACTTGGACAGGGGTCCAGGAGCAGTACTTC.

The rearrangement links TRBV6-6 to TRBJ2-2; D ambiguous. The CDR3 totals 14 residues. Germline V CDR1 and CDR2: MNHNY, SVGAGI (reference sequence). V was shortened by 2 bases and J by 0 bases, with 4 bases between the two germline ends. The CDR3 spells CASSYSSNTGELFF. The CDR3 coding sequence is TGTGCCAGCAGTTACAGTTCGAACACCGGGGAGCTGTTTTTT.

This clonotype showed up many times. Written as DNA, the CDR3 is TGTGCCAGCAGCTCACTTCCCCAGGGGGGCAATGAGCAGTTCTTC. Protein product: CASSSLPQGGNEQFF. The chain employs TRBV7-6 and TRBJ2-1; possible D gene TRBD1, 7 bases. The CDR3 length is 15 residues. The germline gives CDR1 SGHVS, CDR2 FNYEAQ. V was shortened by 4 bases and J by 6 bases, with 16 bases between the two germline ends.

This sequence joins TRBV12-3 or TRBV12-4 and TRBJ1-5; 9 bases fit TRBD1. V dropped 5 bases and J dropped 7; count of bases not matched to a gene: 6. The CDR3 is made up of 14 amino acids. CDR3 amino acids: CASSDNRGRQPQHF. The CDR3 DNA sequence: TGTGCCAGCAGTGATAACAGGGGGCGGCAGCCCCAGCATTTT.

This clonotype was seen at least ten times. V gene TRBV4-3 combines with J gene TRBJ1-6, with 7 bases fitting TRBD1. The V gene end was trimmed by 0 bases and the J gene end by 11 bases; junction bases not matched to a gene: 10. The CDR3 length is 16 residues. CDR1 and CDR2 (germline): LGHNA, YSLEER. In DNA form, the CDR3 reads TGCGCCAGCAGCCAAGATTTGGGGGACAGAGATACACCCCTCCACTTT. It yields the protein CASSQDLGDRDTPLHF.